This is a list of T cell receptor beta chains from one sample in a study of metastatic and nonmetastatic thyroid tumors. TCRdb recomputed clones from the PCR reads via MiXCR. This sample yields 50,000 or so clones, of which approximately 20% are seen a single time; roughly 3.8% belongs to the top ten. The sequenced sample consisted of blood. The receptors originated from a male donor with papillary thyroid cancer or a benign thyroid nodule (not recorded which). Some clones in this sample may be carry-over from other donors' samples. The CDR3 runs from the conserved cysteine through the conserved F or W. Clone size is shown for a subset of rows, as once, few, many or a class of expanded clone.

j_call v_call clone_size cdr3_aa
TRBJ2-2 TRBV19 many CASRPTGTLGYTGELFF
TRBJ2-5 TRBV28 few CASSYVRGGETQYF
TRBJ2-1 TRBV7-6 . CASSPGSGPYNEQFF
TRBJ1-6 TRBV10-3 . CAISESNRGTDSPLHF
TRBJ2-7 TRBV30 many CAWSRTGPYEQYF
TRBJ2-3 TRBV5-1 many CASSFIGGEVPAITDTQYF
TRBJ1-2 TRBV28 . CASSLTAPYGYTF
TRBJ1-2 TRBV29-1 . CSVGRSQGADGYTF
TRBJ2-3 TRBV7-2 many CASSLAGTSGTDTQYF
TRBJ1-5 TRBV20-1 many CSARSDLNQPQHF
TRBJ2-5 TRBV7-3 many CASSLTAGPQETQYF
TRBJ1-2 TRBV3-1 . CASSQDVGGRGYTF
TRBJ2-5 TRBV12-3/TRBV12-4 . CASSWTGSRFDAETQYF
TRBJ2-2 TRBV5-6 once CASSEGPNTGELFF
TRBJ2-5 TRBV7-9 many CASRGEGETQYF
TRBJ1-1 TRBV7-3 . CASSLTGGDFTEAFF
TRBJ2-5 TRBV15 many CATSRDYQETQYF
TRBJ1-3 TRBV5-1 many CASSFGRSGNTIYF
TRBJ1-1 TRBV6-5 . CASSYGAEAFF
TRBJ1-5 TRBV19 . CASSFSHRTLVRQPQHF
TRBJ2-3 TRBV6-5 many CASSYRGGAGTDTQYF
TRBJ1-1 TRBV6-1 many CASSHPGLENEAFF
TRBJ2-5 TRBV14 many CASSPPGVPQYF
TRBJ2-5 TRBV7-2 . CASSSGLAGEETQYF
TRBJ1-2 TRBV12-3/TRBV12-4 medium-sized CASSLVRGQGGYGYTF
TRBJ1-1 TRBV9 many CASGRGVANTEAFF
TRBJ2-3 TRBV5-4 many CASSQGRTDTQYF
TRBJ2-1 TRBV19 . CASSPRGANNEQFF
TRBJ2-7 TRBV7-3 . CASSKGGQGHEQYF
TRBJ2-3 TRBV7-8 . CASSLSDTLYF
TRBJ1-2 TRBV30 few CAWSGVGVDGYTF
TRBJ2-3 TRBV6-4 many CARGLAGGLWGDTQYF
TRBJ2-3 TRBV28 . CASSLGPGDGTDTQYF
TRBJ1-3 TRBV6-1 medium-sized CASSEATGSGNTIYF
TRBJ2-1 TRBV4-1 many CASSSGMINEQFF
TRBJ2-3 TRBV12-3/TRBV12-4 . CASSSGTSGDLDTQYF
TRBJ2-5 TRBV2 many CASLQQGAGETQYF
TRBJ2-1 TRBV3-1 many CASRPSGRNNEQFF
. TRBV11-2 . CASSGPGQLVGQETQYF
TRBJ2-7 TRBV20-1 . CSAMAPGRIYVQYF
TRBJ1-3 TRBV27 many CASRSRGAGNTIYF
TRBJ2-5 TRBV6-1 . CASNHRLRDYQETQYF